A selection of T cell receptor beta chains follows, all from one sample in a study of blood T cell repertoires in COVID-19. Only in-frame clones appear in the TCRdb table, and some are missing; sequencing was by immunoSEQ multiplex PCR. The sample contains more than 250,000 clones, about 85% of which appear only once. Sample: peripheral blood. The receptors here all came from a man in his late teens or twenties with active or convalescent COVID-19. CDR3s include the opening cysteine and the closing phenylalanine or tryptophan. The order of the fields is J gene, D gene, clone size, V gene, CDR3 protein, CDR3 DNA. A D gene is named only where the DNA matches it firmly. Clone size appears in some rows only: once, few, many, or a class for an expanded clone.

TRBJ1-3 | NA | NA | TRBV24-1 | CATRGAAGNTIYF | TGTGCCACCCGGGGGGCTGCTGGAAACACCATATATTTT
TRBJ2-2 | NA | once | TRBV19 | CASSIKVEHTGELFF | TGTGCCAGTAGTATTAAAGTCGAGCACACCGGGGAGCTGTTTTTT
TRBJ2-7 | TRBD2 | NA | TRBV5-1 | CASSLAGGALYEQYF | TGCGCCAGCAGCTTGGCGGGAGGGGCCCTCTACGAGCAGTACTTC
TRBJ2-7 | NA | once | TRBV2 | CASRRAQTGTIWEQYF | TGTGCCAGCAGGAGGGCCCAGACAGGCACTATCTGGGAGCAGTACTTC
TRBJ1-4 | NA | NA | TRBV7-9 | CASSLSHSQTNEKLFF | TGTGCCAGCAGCTTATCTCACAGTCAAACTAATGAAAAACTGTTTTTT
TRBJ2-4 | TRBD2 | NA | TRBV11-3 | CASSLGLAGLAKNIQYF | TGTGCCAGCAGCTTAGGACTAGCGGGATTAGCCAAAAACATTCAGTACTTC
TRBJ2-1 | TRBD1 | NA | TRBV25-1 | CASSEFFRDRGTYNEQFF | TGTGCCAGCAGTGAATTTTTCCGGGACAGGGGGACCTACAATGAGCAGTTCTTC
TRBJ1-4 | NA | NA | TRBV3-1/TRBV3-2 | CASSQDLRFANEKLFF | TGTGCCAGCAGCCAAGATCTGAGGTTTGCTAATGAAAAACTGTTTTTT
TRBJ1-6 | NA | few | TRBV11-3 | CASSPEGQHNSPLHF | TGTGCCAGCAGCCCCGAAGGACAGCATAATTCACCCCTCCACTTT
TRBJ1-4 | TRBD1 | NA | TRBV2 | CASRSRQGPNEKLFF | TGTGCCAGCAGGTCGAGACAGGGACCTAATGAAAAACTGTTTTTT
TRBJ1-3 | NA | NA | TRBV2 | CASSEAVGADTIYF | TGTGCCAGCAGTGAAGCGGTAGGGGCAGACACCATATATTTT
TRBJ1-5 | NA | once | TRBV5-5 | CASSLMAEWAGNQPQHF | TGTGCCAGCAGCTTGATGGCAGAGTGGGCTGGCAATCAGCCCCAGCATTTT
TRBJ2-5 | NA | NA | TRBV6-2/TRBV6-3 | CASSYAWETQYF | TGTGCCAGCAGTTACGCGTGGGAGACCCAGTACTTC
TRBJ2-3 | TRBD1 | once | TRBV12-3/TRBV12-4 | CASSQGATDTQYF | TGTGCCAGCAGTCAGGGGGCCACAGATACGCAGTATTTT
TRBJ1-2 | NA | NA | TRBV19 | CASTPHGRLGYTF | TGTGCCAGTACCCCACACGGGAGATTGGGCTACACCTTC
TRBJ1-1 | NA | NA | TRBV10-2 | CASSDSRGAFF | TGCGCCAGCAGTGACTCAAGAGGGGCTTTCTTT
TRBJ2-6 | NA | NA | TRBV9 | CASSVGSSGANVLTF | TGTGCCAGCAGCGTAGGCAGCTCTGGGGCCAACGTCCTGACTTTC
TRBJ2-7 | TRBD1 | once | TRBV24-1 | CATSAQGQGSYEQYF | TGTGCCACCAGTGCTCAAGGACAGGGTTCATACGAGCAGTACTTC
TRBJ2-7 | NA | few | TRBV5-1 | CASSLGGNTYEQYF | TGCGCCAGCAGCTTGGGCGGCAACACTTACGAGCAGTACTTC
TRBJ1-3 | NA | NA | TRBV2 | CASSEWGASGNTIYF | TGTGCCAGCAGTGAGTGGGGAGCCTCTGGAAACACCATATATTTT
TRBJ2-1 | NA | NA | TRBV5-4 | CASSYRSGVGYNEQFF | TGTGCCAGCAGCTATAGGTCAGGGGTGGGCTACAATGAGCAGTTCTTC
TRBJ2-1 | NA | NA | TRBV5-1 | CASSWAGQTDNKQFF | TGCGCCAGCAGCTGGGCGGGACAGACTGACAATAAGCAGTTCTTC
TRBJ1-2 | TRBD1 | NA | TRBV9 | CASSVGTGDGYTF | TGTGCCAGCAGCGTAGGGACAGGAGATGGCTACACCTTC
TRBJ1-1 | TRBD1 | once | TRBV19 | CASRTGQGAGSTEAFF | TGTGCCAGTAGGACTGGACAGGGGGCCGGGAGCACTGAAGCTTTCTTT
TRBJ1-5 | TRBD1 | NA | TRBV6-5 | CASKRQGASQPQHF | TGTGCCAGCAAAAGACAGGGGGCGAGTCAGCCCCAGCATTTT
TRBJ1-6 | TRBD1 | NA | TRBV4-1 | CASSLRDRNSPLHF | TGCGCCAGCAGCCTCCGGGACAGAAATTCACCCCTCCACTTT
TRBJ1-6 | NA | NA | TRBV2 | CASSEQAGNNSPLHF | TGTGCCAGCAGTGAACAGGCAGGAAACAATTCACCCCTCCACTTT
TRBJ2-3 | NA | NA | TRBV12-3/TRBV12-4 | CASSPEDTQYF | TGTGCCAGCAGCCCAGAAGATACGCAGTATTTT
TRBJ2-7 | NA | NA | TRBV28 | CASYGEGQASYEQYF | TGTGCCAGCTATGGGGAGGGACAGGCATCCTACGAGCAGTACTTC
TRBJ1-5 | NA | NA | TRBV10-2 | CASRSMEVEPQHF | TGCGCCAGCAGAAGCATGGAGGTTGAGCCCCAGCATTTT
TRBJ1-1 | NA | NA | TRBV14 | CASSQEHLGTEAFF | TGTGCCAGCAGCCAAGAACATCTTGGCACTGAAGCTTTCTTT
TRBJ2-5 | TRBD2 | NA | TRBV10-3 | CASAPSGGAETQYF | TGTGCCTCCGCCCCCAGCGGGGGGGCGGAGACCCAGTACTTC
TRBJ2-7 | TRBD1 | NA | TRBV7-2 | CASSAGQGRREQYF | TGTGCCAGCAGCGCTGGACAGGGGCGGAGGGAGCAGTACTTC
TRBJ2-5 | NA | NA | TRBV18 | CASSPRKGETQYF | TGTGCCAGCTCACCAAGAAAGGGGGAGACCCAGTACTTC
TRBJ2-2 | TRBD1 | NA | TRBV28 | CASSLPGQGWTGELFF | TGTGCCAGCAGTTTACCCGGACAGGGATGGACCGGGGAGCTGTTTTTT
TRBJ2-7 | TRBD2 | NA | TRBV7-3 | CASSLDSGSINEQYF | TGTGCCAGCAGCTTGGATAGCGGGAGCATCAACGAGCAGTACTTC
TRBJ1-4 | NA | NA | TRBV27 | CASSFQGMREKLFF | TGTGCCAGCAGTTTTCAGGGAATGAGGGAAAAACTGTTTTTT
TRBJ2-7 | NA | NA | TRBV1 | CTSSQVWRGIVREQYF | TGCACCAGCAGCCAAGTGTGGCGGGGAATCGTTCGCGAGCAGTACTTC
TRBJ1-2 | TRBD1 | NA | TRBV6-5 | CASRPRTGIYTF | TGTGCCAGCAGACCTCGGACAGGGATCTACACCTTC
TRBJ2-5 | NA | NA | TRBV2 | CASSETSLRETQYF | TGTGCCAGCAGTGAAACTAGTCTGAGAGAGACCCAGTACTTC
TRBJ2-7 | NA | NA | TRBV27 | CASSNRWGDEQYF | TGTGCCAGCAGTAACCGATGGGGCGACGAGCAGTACTTC
TRBJ1-3 | TRBD1 | few | TRBV11-2 | CASSPTTGSDTIYF | TGTGCCAGCAGCCCCACGACAGGGTCAGACACCATATATTTT
TRBJ2-7 | NA | few | TRBV7-9 | CASSSGAVDEQYF | TGTGCCAGCAGCTCTGGGGCGGTGGACGAGCAGTACTTC
TRBJ1-5 | TRBD1 | few | TRBV10-3 | CAIGTGGRGGNQPQHF | TGTGCCATTGGGACAGGGGGAAGAGGTGGCAATCAGCCCCAGCATTTT
TRBJ1-5 | TRBD1 | NA | TRBV27 | CASSFRTGTGGVHQPQHF | TGTGCCAGCAGTTTCCGCACTGGGACAGGGGGCGTCCATCAGCCCCAGCATTTT
TRBJ1-2 | NA | NA | TRBV5-6 | CASSWKPQGHRSYGYTF | TGTGCCAGCAGCTGGAAGCCTCAGGGTCATAGGAGCTATGGCTACACCTTC
TRBJ2-1 | NA | NA | TRBV2 | CASRAGSSYNEQFF | TGTGCCAGCCGTGCGGGGAGCTCCTACAATGAGCAGTTCTTC
TRBJ2-7 | NA | NA | TRBV15 | CATSRGEGRALRPSYEQYF | TGTGCCACCAGCAGAGGCGAGGGAAGGGCCCTCCGGCCTTCCTACGAGCAGTACTTC
TRBJ1-4 | NA | NA | TRBV28 | CASRQFNEKLFF | TGTGCCAGCAGACAGTTTAATGAAAAACTGTTTTTT
TRBJ2-5 | NA | NA | TRBV10-1 | CASSEAREGKETQYF | TGCGCCAGCAGTGAGGCCAGGGAAGGGAAAGAGACCCAGTACTTC
TRBJ2-7 | NA | NA | TRBV30 | CAWNYGSSYEQYF | TGTGCCTGGAACTATGGCAGCTCCTACGAGCAGTACTTC
TRBJ2-3 | NA | NA | TRBV13 | CASTLRETDTQYF | TGTGCCAGCACGCTTAGGGAGACAGATACGCAGTATTTT
TRBJ2-1 | NA | NA | TRBV19 | CASCPGDHYNEQFF | TGTGCCAGTTGCCCGGGAGATCACTACAATGAGCAGTTCTTC
TRBJ2-2 | NA | NA | TRBV3-1/TRBV3-2 | CASCIQGAGELFF | TGTGCCAGCTGCATCCAAGGGGCCGGGGAGCTGTTTTTT
TRBJ1-6 | NA | many | TRBV19 | CASSGAVNSPLHF | TGTGCCAGTAGTGGGGCGGTGAATTCACCCCTCCACTTT